This is a list of T cell receptor beta chains from one sample in a study of T cell responses to AZD1222 COVID-19 vaccine. The protocol was immunoSEQ multiplex PCR, while the TCRdb copy is restricted to in-frame clones and leaves out a portion. This sample has 150,000 or so clones, with around 88% found just once. Sequenced here: peripheral blood, sampled on day 0 of AZD1222 vaccination. These receptors were collected from an adult in good health. Both conserved end residues are part of each CDR3. A D gene is named only where the DNA matches it firmly. Not all rows give a size; the values are once, few, many and, for expanded clones, a class.

TRBJ1-3	NA	NA	TRBV21-1	14	CASNLLTSENTIYF	TGTGCCAGCAACCTGTTAACGTCTGAAAACACCATATATTTT
TRBJ2-1	NA	TRBD1	TRBV11-2	14	CASSFDRGSDEQFF	TGTGCCAGCAGCTTCGACAGGGGGTCGGATGAGCAGTTCTTC
TRBJ1-1	NA	NA	TRBV27	14	CATRGRIMNTEAFF	TGTGCCACCAGGGGAAGGATCATGAACACTGAAGCTTTCTTT
TRBJ2-1	NA	NA	TRBV5-4	16	CASSRTSRGGSDEQFF	TGTGCCAGCAGCAGGACATCCAGGGGGGGCTCAGATGAGCAGTTCTTC
TRBJ2-5	NA	NA	TRBV11-2	15	CASSLNSALGETQYF	TGTGCCAGCAGCTTAAATAGCGCTCTCGGGGAGACCCAGTACTTC
TRBJ1-1	NA	NA	TRBV19	13	CASSRKGDTEAFF	TGTGCCAGTAGCCGAAAAGGGGACACTGAAGCTTTCTTT
TRBJ2-7	NA	TRBD2	TRBV27	15	CASSLYSGRAQGQYF	TGTGCCAGCAGTTTATATAGCGGGAGGGCGCAGGGGCAGTACTTC
TRBJ1-6	NA	NA	TRBV2	13	CASKVVWNSPLHF	TGTGCCAGCAAGGTCGTTTGGAATTCACCCCTCCACTTT
TRBJ2-4	NA	TRBD1	TRBV28	16	CASSPTGGYAKNIQYF	TGTGCCAGCAGTCCTACAGGGGGCTACGCCAAAAACATTCAGTACTTC
TRBJ2-5	NA	NA	TRBV4-3	15	CASSQVLSTLGTQYF	TGCGCCAGCAGCCAAGTGTTATCGACGTTAGGGACCCAGTACTTC
TRBJ2-4	NA	NA	TRBV30	11	CAWSVGTIQYF	TGTGCCTGGAGTGTAGGTACCATTCAGTACTTC
TRBJ1-4	NA	NA	TRBV15	12	CATSSPNEKLFF	TGTGCCACCAGCAGCCCTAATGAAAAACTGTTTTTT
TRBJ2-7	NA	TRBD1	TRBV4-1	16	CASSHAFPGTGLEQYF	TGCGCCAGCAGCCATGCCTTCCCGGGGACAGGCCTCGAGCAGTACTTC
TRBJ1-5	NA	NA	TRBV19	16	CASSTLAGYSNQPQHF	TGTGCCAGTAGTACATTGGCAGGCTATAGCAATCAGCCCCAGCATTTT
TRBJ2-7	NA	TRBD1	TRBV7-9	14	CASSAGTGTYEQYF	TGTGCCAGCAGTGCCGGGACAGGGACCTACGAGCAGTACTTC
TRBJ2-6	NA	NA	TRBV30	13	CASLQGTTNVLTF	TGTGCCTCGCTACAGGGGACTACCAACGTCCTGACTTTC
TRBJ2-4	NA	TRBD1	TRBV27	18	CASSPHTRGLGTKNIQYF	TGTGCCAGCAGTCCCCATACCAGGGGGCTGGGTACCAAAAACATTCAGTACTTC
TRBJ1-2	NA	NA	TRBV7-9	14	CASSLGPLTYGYTF	TGTGCCAGCAGCTTAGGCCCTTTGACGTATGGCTACACCTTC
TRBJ1-5	once	TRBD1	TRBV12-5	15	CASGSGQGGNQPQHF	TGTGCTAGTGGTTCGGGACAGGGAGGCAATCAGCCCCAGCATTTT
TRBJ2-2	few	NA	TRBV9	16	CASSDPGRWNTGELFF	TGTGCCAGCAGCGATCCGGGTAGATGGAACACCGGGGAGCTGTTTTTT
TRBJ2-2	NA	TRBD2	TRBV6-5	13	CATGGAATGELFF	TGTGCCACGGGGGGGGCGGCCACCGGGGAGCTGTTTTTT
TRBJ2-7	once	TRBD1	TRBV7-9	14	CASSGGQVAYEQYF	TGTGCCAGCAGCGGGGGACAGGTCGCCTACGAGCAGTACTTC
TRBJ1-1	NA	NA	TRBV11-1	13	CASSFLQNTEAFF	TGTGCCAGCAGCTTTCTCCAAAACACTGAAGCTTTCTTT
TRBJ2-3	NA	TRBD1	TRBV28	16	CASSLTTGAGTDTQYF	TGTGCCAGCAGTCTGACGACAGGGGCCGGCACAGATACGCAGTATTTT
TRBJ2-3	NA	NA	TRBV18	15	CASKPGSGPPNTQYF	TGTGCCAGCAAACCAGGTTCAGGGCCCCCCAATACGCAGTATTTT
TRBJ2-5	NA	NA	TRBV12-3/TRBV12-4	13	CASSFLAGETQYF	TGTGCCAGCAGTTTCCTAGCTGGAGAGACCCAGTACTTC
TRBJ1-6	NA	NA	TRBV19	12	CASSIEWLPLHF	TGTGCCAGTAGTATTGAGTGGTTACCCCTCCACTTT
TRBJ2-1	NA	TRBD2	TRBV9	18	CASSQGLAGASWGNEQFF	TGTGCCAGCAGCCAGGGACTAGCGGGAGCCTCATGGGGCAATGAGCAGTTCTTC
TRBJ2-1	few	NA	TRBV30	16	CAWSVGWDNSYNEQFF	TGTGCCTGGAGTGTAGGGTGGGATAACTCCTACAATGAGCAGTTCTTC
TRBJ2-5	few	NA	TRBV4-1	14	CASSQTQGVETQYF	TGCGCCAGCAGCCAGACCCAGGGAGTGGAGACCCAGTACTTC
TRBJ1-2	NA	NA	TRBV6-5	15	CASSYEGSSGYGYTF	TGTGCCAGCAGTTACGAAGGCAGCTCGGGCTATGGCTACACCTTC
TRBJ1-2	NA	TRBD1	TRBV5-1	14	CASSLQGRDYGYTF	TGCGCCAGCAGCTTACAGGGGCGCGACTATGGCTACACCTTC
TRBJ1-4	NA	TRBD1	TRBV28	17	CASSFIGQASTNEKLFF	TGTGCCAGCAGTTTCATTGGACAGGCATCAACTAATGAAAAACTGTTTTTT
TRBJ2-3	NA	NA	TRBV12-3/TRBV12-4	12	CASSLFRDTQYF	TGTGCCAGCAGTTTGTTTAGAGATACGCAGTATTTT
TRBJ2-1	NA	TRBD2	TRBV5-1	15	CASSLAGGGYNEQFF	TGCGCCAGCAGCTTAGCGGGAGGGGGCTACAATGAGCAGTTCTTC
TRBJ2-6	NA	NA	TRBV5-1	19	CASSSSSYPPSSGANVLTF	TGCGCCAGCAGCTCCAGCTCCTACCCTCCGAGCTCTGGGGCCAACGTCCTGACTTTC
TRBJ2-2	NA	TRBD2	TRBV18	15	CASSPRGRATGELFF	TGTGCCAGCTCACCCCGCGGGAGGGCCACCGGGGAGCTGTTTTTT
TRBJ1-5	NA	TRBD1	TRBV27	16	CASSLSGTGPNQPQHF	TGTGCCAGCAGTTTAAGTGGGACAGGGCCCAATCAGCCCCAGCATTTT
TRBJ1-3	NA	TRBD1	TRBV4-1	15	CASRVVSGGGNTIYF	TGCGCCAGCAGGGTAGTTTCAGGGGGCGGAAACACCATATATTTT
TRBJ1-2	NA	NA	TRBV5-4	14	CASSPSARDSGYTF	TGTGCCAGCAGCCCCTCAGCAAGGGATTCGGGCTACACCTTC
TRBJ2-7	NA	NA	TRBV7-2	14	CASSLHGGLGEQYF	TGTGCCAGCAGCTTACATGGGGGCCTCGGGGAGCAGTACTTC
TRBJ2-1	NA	NA	TRBV6-2/TRBV6-3	16	CASSYGGAGSPHEQFF	TGTGCCAGCAGTTACGGAGGGGCAGGGAGCCCCCATGAGCAGTTCTTC
TRBJ1-2	NA	NA	TRBV19	13	CASNRGTFYGYTF	TGTGCCAGTAACCGCGGGACCTTCTATGGCTACACCTTC
TRBJ1-6	few	NA	TRBV7-9	15	CASSGASGVNSPLHF	TGTGCCAGCAGCGGGGCGTCAGGGGTTAATTCACCCCTCCACTTT
TRBJ2-2	once	NA	TRBV3-1/TRBV3-2	14	CASSQAVLHGELFF	TGTGCCAGCAGCCAAGCCGTATTACACGGGGAGCTGTTTTTT